Below are 11 T cell receptor beta chains sequenced from a single sample in a study of cytomegalovirus exposure and HLA in healthy donors. Use of 60 Vbeta and 13 Jbeta primers characterized the PCR. Some clones are missing from TCRdb's copy, which holds only in-frame ones; the method was immunoSEQ multiplex PCR. The profile shows some 150,000 clones, roughly 64% of them singletons. The sample was PBMCs. Source of these receptors: a woman aged 25 to 39 in good health and CMV-seropositive.

This clone was observed a few times. The chain joins TRBV5-6 to TRBJ1-6, with 7 bases identical to TRBD1. The CDR3 is 15 amino acids. The junction had 16 bases not matched to a gene; V was cut back by 4 bases and J by 15 bases. CDR1 and CDR2 (germline): SGHDT, YYEEEE. The CDR3, as DNA: TGTGCCAGCAGCCTGGTCGGTACAGGGGAATTCAGCCTCCACTTT. Translation gives CASSLVGTGEFSLHF. The full variable domain, its missing parts supplied by reference TRBV5-6 and TRBJ1-6, is DAGVTQSPTHLIKTRGQQVTLRCSPKSGHDTVSWYQQALGQGPQFIFQYYEEEERQRGNFPDRFSGHQFPNYSSELNVNALLLGDSALYLCASSLVGTGEFSLHFGNGTRLTVT.

The rearrangement uses TRBV2 and TRBJ2-7; a possible D gene is TRBD1 (5 bases). Trimming left V 3 bases short and J 0 bases short, with 12 bases between. CDR3 length: 15 residues. The V gene's germline CDR1 is SNHLY and CDR2 FYNNEI. CDR3 DNA: TGTGCCAGCAGTGACCGGACATCCCTCTCCTACGAGCAGTACTTC. Amino acid sequence: CASSDRTSLSYEQYF.

In its sample, this clone was seen a few times. This chain joins TRBV28 and TRBJ1-2; 9 positions match TRBD1. The CDR3 contains 15 residues. V gave up 8 bases and J gave up 5 bases; unmatched junction bases: 12. Germline CDR1 is MDHEN and CDR2 is SYDVKM. The CDR3 DNA sequence: TGTGCCAGCGGATCGACGGGACAGGGAAATTATGGCTACACCTTC. This gives the protein CASGSTGQGNYGYTF.

The chain is built from TRBV2 and TRBJ2-7; TRBD1 is a possible D gene (5 bases). The CDR3 has 14 amino acids. The V end lost 6 bases, the J end lost 0 bases, and 12 bases lay between the germline ends. Per the germline V gene, CDR1 is SNHLY and CDR2 is FYNNEI. CDR3 amino acids: CASRTLDSSYEQYF. The CDR3 DNA is TGTGCCAGCAGGACTCTCGACAGCTCCTACGAGCAGTACTTC.

The chain combines TRBV11-2 with TRBJ1-2; no reliable D call. Germline assignment: CDR1 SGHAT and CDR2 FQNNGV. The CDR3 is 11 amino acids. Trimming removed 1 base at V and 8 bases at J, with 5 bases between. The CDR3 coding sequence is TGTGCCAGCAGCTTAGGAACAGGCTACACCTTC. It codes for CASSLGTGYTF.

This sequence joins TRBV25-1 and TRBJ2-7; the D gene is possibly TRBD2 (5 bases). Deletions cut 0 bases from V and 6 bases from J, with 6 bases between. Per germline, CDR1 MGHDK and CDR2 SYGVNS. The length of the CDR3 is 12 residues. CDR3 sequence (DNA): TGTGCCAGCAGTGAATACAGCGGCGAGCAGTACTTC. This sequence encodes CASSEYSGEQYF.

The chain links TRBV27 to TRBJ2-7; D may be TRBD2 (6 bases). Between the trimmed V and J ends, which lost 2 bases and 5 bases, there was a span of 13 bases. The CDR3 is made up of 14 amino acids. Germline CDR1 reads MNHEY; CDR2 reads SMNVEV (reference sequence). The chain's CDR3 is CASSLGGFRDEQYF. The CDR3 DNA reads TGTGCCAGCAGTTTAGGGGGGTTTCGAGACGAGCAGTACTTC.

This clone was counted a single time. Other DNA sequences of this sample code for an identical CDR3. The V and J genes are TRBV10-3 and TRBJ2-3; a weak D match, TRBD1 (6 bases). CDR3 length: 11 residues. Germline V gives CDR1 ENHRY, CDR2 SYGVKD. V was trimmed by 8 bases and J by 6 bases, leaving 9 bases between them. CDR3 loop: CAISQGDTQYF. CDR3 DNA sequence: TGTGCCATCTCGCAGGGGGATACGCAGTATTTT.

The rearrangement joins TRBV5-1 to TRBJ1-4, with TRBD1 matching 10 bases. V lost 2 bases and J lost 8; bases outside the gene matches: 3. From germline, CDR1 is SGHRS and CDR2 YFSETQ. The CDR3 has 14 amino acids. The CDR3 DNA sequence: TGCGCCAGCAGCTTTGGGACAGGGGAGGAAAAACTGTTTTTT. This sequence encodes CASSFGTGEEKLFF.

This clone was recorded only once. The genes are TRBV9 and TRBJ2-3, with 15 bases lining up with TRBD2. V was pared by 3 bases and J by 4 bases, with 6 bases of the junction left unmatched. CDR1 is SGDLS, CDR2 YYNGEE, per germline. This CDR3 comprises 17 residues. The CDR3 spells CASSARTSGRAADTQYF. In nucleotides, the CDR3 is TGTGCCAGCAGCGCCCGGACTAGCGGGAGGGCCGCAGATACGCAGTATTTT.

The chain joins TRBV19 to TRBJ2-3; TRBD2 agrees at 9 bases. Germline CDR1 and CDR2: LNHDA and SQIVND (reference sequence). The junction had 4 bases not matched to a gene; V was cut back by 6 bases and J by 0 bases. The CDR3 runs 15 residues. The CDR3 DNA reads TGTGCCAGTAGGAATAGCGGGAGAAGCACAGATACGCAGTATTTT. This gives the protein CASRNSGRSTDTQYF.